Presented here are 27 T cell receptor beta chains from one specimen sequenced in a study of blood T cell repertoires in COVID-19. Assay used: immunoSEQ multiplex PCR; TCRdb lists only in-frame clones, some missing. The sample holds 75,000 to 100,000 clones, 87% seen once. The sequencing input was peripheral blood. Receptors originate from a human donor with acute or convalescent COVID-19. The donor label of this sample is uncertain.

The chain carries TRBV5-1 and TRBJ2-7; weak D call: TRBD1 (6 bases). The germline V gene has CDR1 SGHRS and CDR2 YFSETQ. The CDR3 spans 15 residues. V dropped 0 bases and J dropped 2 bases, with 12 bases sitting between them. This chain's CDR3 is CASSLDGQQPYEQYF. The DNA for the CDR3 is TGCGCCAGCAGCTTGGATGGACAGCAACCCTACGAGCAGTACTTC. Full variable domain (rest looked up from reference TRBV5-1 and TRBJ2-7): KAGVTQTPRYLIKTRGQQVTLSCSPISGHRSVSWYQQTPGQGLQFLFEYFSETQRNKGNFPGRFSGRQFSNSRSEMNVSTLELGDSALYLCASSLDGQQPYEQYFGPGTRLTVT.

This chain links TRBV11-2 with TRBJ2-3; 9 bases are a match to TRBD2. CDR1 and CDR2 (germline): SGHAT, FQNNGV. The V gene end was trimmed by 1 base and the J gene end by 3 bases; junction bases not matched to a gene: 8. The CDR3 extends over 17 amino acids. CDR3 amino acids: CASSLGSGGPRTDTQYF. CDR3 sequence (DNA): TGTGCCAGCAGCTTAGGAAGCGGGGGGCCTCGGACAGATACGCAGTATTTT. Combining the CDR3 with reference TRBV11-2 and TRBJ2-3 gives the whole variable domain EAGVAQSPRYKIIEKRQSVAFWCNPISGHATLYWYQQILGQGPKLLIQFQNNGVVDDSQLPKDRFSAERLKGVDSTLKIQPAKLEDSAVYLCASSLGSGGPRTDTQYFGPGTRLTVL.

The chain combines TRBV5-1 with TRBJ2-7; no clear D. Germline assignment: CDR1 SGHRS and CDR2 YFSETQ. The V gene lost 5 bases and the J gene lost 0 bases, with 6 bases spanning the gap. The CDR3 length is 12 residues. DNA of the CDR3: TGCGCCAGCAGAGCGTCCTCCTACGAGCAGTACTTC. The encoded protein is CASRASSYEQYF.

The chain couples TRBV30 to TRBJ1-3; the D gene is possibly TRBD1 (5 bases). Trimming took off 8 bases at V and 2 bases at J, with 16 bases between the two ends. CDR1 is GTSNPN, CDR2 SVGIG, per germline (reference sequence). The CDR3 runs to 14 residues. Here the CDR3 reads CARDAGGAGNTIYF. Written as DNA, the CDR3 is TGTGCCAGAGACGCGGGGGGTGCTGGAAACACCATATATTTT.

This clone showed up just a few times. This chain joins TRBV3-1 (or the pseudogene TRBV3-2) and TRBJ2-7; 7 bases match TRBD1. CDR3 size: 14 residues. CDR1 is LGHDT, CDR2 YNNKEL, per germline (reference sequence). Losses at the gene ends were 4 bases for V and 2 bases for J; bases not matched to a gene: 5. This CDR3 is CASSPGTETYEQYF. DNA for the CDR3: TGTGCCAGCAGCCCCGGGACAGAAACCTACGAGCAGTACTTC.

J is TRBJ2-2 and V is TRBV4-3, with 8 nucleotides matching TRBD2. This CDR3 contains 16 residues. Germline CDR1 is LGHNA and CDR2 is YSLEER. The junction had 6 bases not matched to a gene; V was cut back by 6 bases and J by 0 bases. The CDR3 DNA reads TGCGCCAGCAGACTCGCGGGGGGCTCGAACACCGGGGAGCTGTTTTTT. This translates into CASRLAGGSNTGELFF.

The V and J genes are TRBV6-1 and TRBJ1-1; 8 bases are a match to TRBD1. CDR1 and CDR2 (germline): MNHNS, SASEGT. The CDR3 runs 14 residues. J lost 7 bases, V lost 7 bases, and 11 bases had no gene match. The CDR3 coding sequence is TGTGCCAGCATCCCCCGGACAGGGTCTGGTGAAGCTTTCTTT. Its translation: CASIPRTGSGEAFF.

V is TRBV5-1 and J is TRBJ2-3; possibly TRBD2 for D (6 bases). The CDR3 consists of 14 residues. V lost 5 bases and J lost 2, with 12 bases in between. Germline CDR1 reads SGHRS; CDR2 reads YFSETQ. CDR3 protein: CASSLTSYTDTQYF. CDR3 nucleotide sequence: TGCGCCAGCAGTCTGACTAGTTACACAGATACGCAGTATTTT.

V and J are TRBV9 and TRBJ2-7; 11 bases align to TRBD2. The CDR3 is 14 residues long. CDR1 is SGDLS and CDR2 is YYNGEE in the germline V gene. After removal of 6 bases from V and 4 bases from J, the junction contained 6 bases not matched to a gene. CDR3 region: CASTLGLADYEQYF. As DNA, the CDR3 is TGTGCCAGCACCTTGGGACTAGCGGATTACGAGCAGTACTTC. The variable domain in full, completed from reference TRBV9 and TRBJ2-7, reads DSGVTQTPKHLITATGQRVTLRCSPRSGDLSVYWYQQSLDQGLQFLIQYYNGEERAKGNILERFSAQQFPDLHSELNLSSLELGDSALYFCASTLGLADYEQYFGPGTRLTVT.

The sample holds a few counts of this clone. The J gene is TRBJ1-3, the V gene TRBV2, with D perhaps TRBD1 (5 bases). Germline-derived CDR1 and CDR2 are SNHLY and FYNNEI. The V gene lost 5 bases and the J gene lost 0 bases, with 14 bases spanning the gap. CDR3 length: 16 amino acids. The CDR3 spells CASSPRVGGSGNTIYF. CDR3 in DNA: TGTGCCAGCAGTCCCCGGGTCGGGGGCTCTGGAAACACCATATATTTT.

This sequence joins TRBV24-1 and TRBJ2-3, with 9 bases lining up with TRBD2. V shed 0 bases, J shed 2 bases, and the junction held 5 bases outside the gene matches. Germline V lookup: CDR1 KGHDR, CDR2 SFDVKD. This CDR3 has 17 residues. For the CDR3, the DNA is TGTGCCACCAGTGATTTGCTGACTAGCGGCTACACAGATACGCAGTATTTT. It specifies CATSDLLTSGYTDTQYF.

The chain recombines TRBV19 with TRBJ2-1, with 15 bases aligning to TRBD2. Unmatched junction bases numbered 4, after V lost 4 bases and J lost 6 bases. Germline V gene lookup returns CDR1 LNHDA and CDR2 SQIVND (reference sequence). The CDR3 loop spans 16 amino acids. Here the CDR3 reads CASSRTSGGAGNEQFF. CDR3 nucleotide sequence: TGTGCCAGTAGTAGGACTAGCGGGGGGGCGGGCAATGAGCAGTTCTTC.

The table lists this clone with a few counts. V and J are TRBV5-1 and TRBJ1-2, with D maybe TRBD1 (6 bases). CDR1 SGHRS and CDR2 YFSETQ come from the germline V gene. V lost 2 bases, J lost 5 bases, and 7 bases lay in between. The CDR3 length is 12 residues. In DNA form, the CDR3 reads TGCGCCAGCAGCTTCGGACAGTATGGCTACACCTTC. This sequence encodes CASSFGQYGYTF.

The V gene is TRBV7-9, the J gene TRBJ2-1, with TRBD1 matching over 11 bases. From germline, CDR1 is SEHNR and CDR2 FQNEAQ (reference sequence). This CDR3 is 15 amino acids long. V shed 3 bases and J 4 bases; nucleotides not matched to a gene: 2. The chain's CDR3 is CASSLGQGGYNEQFF. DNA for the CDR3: TGTGCCAGCAGCTTGGGACAGGGGGGTTACAATGAGCAGTTCTTC.

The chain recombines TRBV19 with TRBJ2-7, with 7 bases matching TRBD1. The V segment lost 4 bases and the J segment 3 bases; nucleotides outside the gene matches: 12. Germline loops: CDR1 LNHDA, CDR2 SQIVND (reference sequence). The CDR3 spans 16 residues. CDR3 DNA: TGTGCCAGTAGTAGTTCTACCGGGACAGAGAACTACGAGCAGTACTTC. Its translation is CASSSSTGTENYEQYF.

The CDR3 is CASSHGTPSGEAFF. Written as DNA, the CDR3 is TGTGCCAGCAGCCACGGGACTCCCTCGGGTGAAGCTTTCTTT. This rearrangement joins TRBV3-1 (or the pseudogene TRBV3-2) to TRBJ1-1; perhaps TRBD1 as D (5 bases). Germline V gene sequence: CDR1 LGHDT, CDR2 YNNKEL (reference sequence). V was clipped by 3 bases and J by 7 bases, with 15 bases between them. The CDR3 totals 14 residues.

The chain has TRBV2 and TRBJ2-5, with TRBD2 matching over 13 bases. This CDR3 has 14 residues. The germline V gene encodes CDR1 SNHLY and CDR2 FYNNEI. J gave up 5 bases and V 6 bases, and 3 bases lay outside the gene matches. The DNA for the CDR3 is TGTGCCAGCAGGGGGACTAGCGGGGAGGAGACCCAGTACTTC. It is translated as CASRGTSGEETQYF.

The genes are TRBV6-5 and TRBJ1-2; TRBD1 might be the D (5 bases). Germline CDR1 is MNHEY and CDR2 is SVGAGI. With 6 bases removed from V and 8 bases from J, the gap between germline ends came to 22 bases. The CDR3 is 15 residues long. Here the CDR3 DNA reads TGTGCCAGCAGCTTAAGCCCGGGACTCAATAGGGGCTACACCTTC. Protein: CASSLSPGLNRGYTF.

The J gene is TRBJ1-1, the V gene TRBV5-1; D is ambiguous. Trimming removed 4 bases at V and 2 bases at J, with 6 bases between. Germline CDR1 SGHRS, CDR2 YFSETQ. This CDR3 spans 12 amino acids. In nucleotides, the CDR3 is TGCGCCAGCAGCGGGCTTAACACTGAAGCTTTCTTT. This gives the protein CASSGLNTEAFF.

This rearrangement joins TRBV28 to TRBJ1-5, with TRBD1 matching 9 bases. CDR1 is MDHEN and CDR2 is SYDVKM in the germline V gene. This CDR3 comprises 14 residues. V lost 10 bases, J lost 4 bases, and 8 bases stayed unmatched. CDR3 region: CANITGQGNQPQHF. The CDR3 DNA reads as TGTGCCAATATCACGGGACAGGGTAATCAGCCCCAGCATTTT. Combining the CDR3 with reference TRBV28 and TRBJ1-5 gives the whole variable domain DVKVTQSSRYLVKRTGEKVFLECVQDMDHENMFWYRQDPGLGLRLIYFSYDVKMKEKGDIPEGYSVSREKKERFSLILESASTNQTSMYLCANITGQGNQPQHFGDGTRLSIL.

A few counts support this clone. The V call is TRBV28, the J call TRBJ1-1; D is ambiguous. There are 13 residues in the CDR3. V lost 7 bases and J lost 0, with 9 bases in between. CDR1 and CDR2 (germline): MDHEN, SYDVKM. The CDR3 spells CASTYGMNTEAFF. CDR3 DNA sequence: TGTGCCAGCACTTACGGTATGAACACTGAAGCTTTCTTT.

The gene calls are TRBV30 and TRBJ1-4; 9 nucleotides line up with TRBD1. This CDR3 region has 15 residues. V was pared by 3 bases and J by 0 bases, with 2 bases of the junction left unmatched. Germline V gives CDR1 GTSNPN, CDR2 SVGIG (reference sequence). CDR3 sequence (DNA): TGTGCCTGGAGCGGACAGGGGACAACTAATGAAAAACTGTTTTTT. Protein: CAWSGQGTTNEKLFF. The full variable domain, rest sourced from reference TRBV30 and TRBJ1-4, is SQTIHQWPATLVQPVGSPLSLECTVEGTSNPNLYWYRQAAGRGLQLLFYSVGIGQISSEVPQNLSASRPQDRQFILSSKKLLLSDSGFYLCAWSGQGTTNEKLFFGSGTQLSVL.

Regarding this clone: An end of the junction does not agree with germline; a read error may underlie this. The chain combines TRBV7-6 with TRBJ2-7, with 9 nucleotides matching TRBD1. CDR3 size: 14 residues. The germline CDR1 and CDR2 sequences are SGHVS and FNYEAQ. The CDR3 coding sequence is TGTGCCAGCAGCTCCCGGGACAGGGTCTACAAGCAGTACTTC. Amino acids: CASSSRDRVYKQYF.

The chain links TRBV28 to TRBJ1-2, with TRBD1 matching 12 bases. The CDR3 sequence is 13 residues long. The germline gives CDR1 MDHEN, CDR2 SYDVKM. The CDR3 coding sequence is TGTGGGACCATTCCGGGACAGGGGGCTCTCTACACCTTC. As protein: CGTIPGQGALYTF.

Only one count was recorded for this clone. DNA of the CDR3: TGTGCCAGTAGTCCACGACAGAATCCCTCCTCTGGAAACACCATATATTTT. This sequence encodes CASSPRQNPSSGNTIYF. V is TRBV19 and J is TRBJ1-3; weak D call: TRBD1 (5 bases). V was cut by 5 bases and J by 0 bases, with 17 bases left in between. Germline CDR1 reads LNHDA; CDR2 reads SQIVND (reference sequence). The length of the CDR3 is 17 residues. The full variable domain, its missing parts supplied by reference TRBV19 and TRBJ1-3, is DGGITQSPKYLFRKEGQNVTLSCEQNLNHDAMYWYRQDPGQGLRLIYYSQIVNDFQKGDIAEGYSVSREKKESFPLTVTSAQKNPTAFYLCASSPRQNPSSGNTIYFGEGSWLTVV.

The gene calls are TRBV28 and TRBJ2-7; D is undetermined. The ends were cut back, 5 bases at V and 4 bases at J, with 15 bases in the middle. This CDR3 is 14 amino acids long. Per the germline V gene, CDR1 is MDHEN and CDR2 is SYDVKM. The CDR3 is CASSDLPHSYEQYF. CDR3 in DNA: TGTGCCAGCAGTGATCTTCCGCACAGTTACGAGCAGTACTTC.

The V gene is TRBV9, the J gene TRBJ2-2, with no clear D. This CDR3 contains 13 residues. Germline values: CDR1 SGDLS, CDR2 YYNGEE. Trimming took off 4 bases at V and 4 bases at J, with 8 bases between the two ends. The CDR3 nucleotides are TGTGCCAGCAGCCCCCTAGGCACCGGGGAGCTGTTTTTT. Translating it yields CASSPLGTGELFF.